Presented here are 13 T cell receptor beta chains from one specimen sequenced in a study of neurological immune-mediated disorders (dated by TCRdb to the late 2010s). Library generation was performed with 5' RACE. The instrument given in TCRdb is Illumina HiSeq 2500. TCRdb's own reprocessing of the public reads used fastp at Q25 and MiXCR and kept productive beta chains. All rows with the same CDR3 protein become a single entry with the most common DNA and genes. The sample has 50,000 to 60,000 distinct CDR3 sequences on record, 16% of them singletons. Roughly 4.5% of the sample belongs to the ten largest clones. The sample comprised PBMCs. The receptors stem from a man between 60 and 75 years old in good health.

This clonotype has ten or more counts. The chain joins TRBV28 to TRBJ2-7; a weak D match, TRBD1 (5 bases). Germline-derived CDR1 and CDR2 are MDHEN and SYDVKM. V shed 6 bases and J shed 2 bases, with 17 bases lying between them. The CDR3 is made up of 15 amino acids. For the CDR3, the DNA is TGTGCCAGCAGAGAGACCAATAGGGGAACCTACGAGCAGTACTTC. Translated, it gives CASRETNRGTYEQYF.

This clonotype has a count of ten or more. J is TRBJ2-2 and V is TRBV7-9, with TRBD2 identical over 12 bases. V shed 1 base, J shed 4 bases, and the junction held 4 bases outside the gene matches. The CDR3 sequence is 17 residues long. Germline CDR1 and CDR2: SEHNR and FQNEAQ (reference sequence). CDR3 in amino acids: CASSLGTSGTITGELFF. CDR3 nucleotides: TGTGCCAGCAGCTTAGGGACTAGCGGGACGATCACCGGGGAGCTGTTTTTT.

This rearrangement joins TRBV19 to TRBJ2-7; maybe TRBD1 (6 bases). Germline CDR1 and CDR2: LNHDA and SQIVND (reference sequence). V lost 4 bases to trimming and J lost 0 bases, with 10 bases between them. The CDR3 is 14 amino acids. DNA of the CDR3: TGTGCCAGTAGTACGGGACATTCCTCCTACGAGCAGTACTTC. Residues: CASSTGHSSYEQYF.

This clonotype has just a few counts. A read error is possible here, since a much larger clone lies one base away. The J gene is TRBJ1-4, the V gene TRBV2, with D unclear. The CDR3 runs 12 residues. The V end lost 5 bases, the J end lost 13 bases, and 14 bases lay between the germline ends. Per germline, CDR1 SNHLY and CDR2 FYNNEI. CDR3 nucleotide sequence: TGTGCCAGCAGTTGCACCCTTCCAAGACTGTTTTTT. Its protein product is CASSCTLPRLFF.

This clonotype was detected ten times or more. The rearrangement uses TRBV20-1 and TRBJ2-7, with D maybe TRBD1 (5 bases). V was trimmed by 6 bases and J by 8 bases, leaving 23 bases between them. The germline V gene has CDR1 DFQATT and CDR2 SNEGSKA (reference sequence). The CDR3 is made up of 14 amino acids. CDR3 DNA sequence: TGCAGTGCAAACGAGCAGCAGGGAATTACGAAGCAGTACTTC. Amino acid sequence: CSANEQQGITKQYF.

The V gene is TRBV7-2, the J gene TRBJ2-1, with TRBD2 identical over 11 bases. The J segment lost 4 bases and the V segment lost 3 bases, leaving 5 bases of the junction unmatched. The CDR3 has 16 amino acids. Germline values: CDR1 SGHTA, CDR2 FQGNSA. The DNA for the CDR3 is TGTGCCAGCAGCTTGGAGGGACTAGCGGTTTACAATGAGCAGTTCTTC. It is translated as CASSLEGLAVYNEQFF.

The sample holds many counts of this clonotype. The chain has TRBV2 and TRBJ2-3; a weak D match, TRBD1 (6 bases). Germline V lookup: CDR1 SNHLY, CDR2 FYNNEI. V was shortened by 1 base and J by 3 bases, with 11 bases between the two germline ends. The CDR3 is 15 residues long. DNA for the CDR3: TGTGCCAGCAGTGAAGATCGACAGGAGACAGATACGCAGTATTTT. This encodes CASSEDRQETDTQYF.

V is TRBV19 and J is TRBJ2-7, with 8 bases matching TRBD1. The length of the CDR3 is 13 residues. V lost 8 bases and J lost 1; bases outside the gene matches: 4. The germline V gene has CDR1 LNHDA and CDR2 SQIVND (reference sequence). Written as DNA, the CDR3 is TGTGCCAGTTTGGACAGGGCATCCTACGAGCAGTACTTC. Amino acids: CASLDRASYEQYF.

The rearrangement links TRBV3-1 to TRBJ2-3; weak D call: TRBD2 (6 bases). Germline V gene data show CDR1 as LGHDT and CDR2 as YNNKEL (reference sequence). Trimming took 5 bases from V and 5 from J, leaving 17 bases between them. The CDR3 totals 15 residues. CDR3 coding DNA: TGTGCCAGCAGCGCCCTAGGAGGAGGGAGAGATACGCAGTATTTT. It yields the protein CASSALGGGRDTQYF.

This clonotype was detected ten times or more. This chain uses TRBV20-1 with TRBJ2-1; 10 positions agree with TRBD2. Germline V gene data show CDR1 as DFQATT and CDR2 as SNEGSKA (reference sequence). The CDR3 covers 14 residues. J lost 9 bases, V lost 3 bases, and 8 bases had no gene match. CDR3 DNA: TGCAGTGCTAGGCCTCTAGCGGGAGCAGGTGAGCAGTTCTTC. The encoded protein is CSARPLAGAGEQFF.

This clonotype was counted many times. This rearrangement joins TRBV3-1 to TRBJ1-4; no firm D call. From germline, CDR1 is LGHDT and CDR2 YNNKEL (reference sequence). The CDR3 totals 15 residues. The ends were cut back, 4 bases at V and 0 bases at J, with 9 bases in the middle. The DNA for the CDR3 is TGTGCCAGCAGCCCGCCGAGGGCAACTAATGAAAAACTGTTTTTT. Its protein product is CASSPPRATNEKLFF. Using reference TRBV3-1 and TRBJ1-4 for the parts outside the CDR3, the full variable domain is DTAVSQTPKYLVTQMGNDKSIKCEQNLGHDTMYWYKQDSKKFLKIMFSYNNKELIINETVPNRFSPKSPDKAHLNLHINSLELGDSAVYFCASSPPRATNEKLFFGSGTQLSVL.

There are many counts of this clonotype. The V call is TRBV7-2, the J call TRBJ1-6; D is unclear. V lost 6 bases to trimming and J lost 8 bases, with 14 bases between them. The CDR3 totals 14 residues. Germline-derived CDR1 and CDR2 are SGHTA and FQGNSA. DNA of the CDR3: TGTGCCAGCAGATATAGGGAGCTGGATTCACCCCTCCACTTT. This translates into CASRYRELDSPLHF.

This chain joins TRBV21-1 and TRBJ2-5; whether TRBD1, the table's D call, matches the DNA was not checked. TRBV21-1 is labeled a pseudogene. The CDR3 is made up of 16 amino acids. In DNA form, the CDR3 reads TGTGCCAGGCTTCTAGACGGGGGGCTGATGGAAGAGACCCAGTACTTC. Amino acid sequence: CARLLDGGLMEETQYF.